This T cell receptor beta chain was recovered during a study of cytomegalovirus exposure and HLA in healthy donors. V gave up 3 bases and J gave up 5 bases; unmatched junction bases: 5. Germline CDR1 SGHNT, CDR2 YYREEE (reference sequence). The CDR3 extends over 15 amino acids. 13 Jbeta primers and 60 Vbeta primers were used for the PCR. Libraries were prepared by immunoSEQ multiplex PCR; TCRdb keeps only in-frame clonotypes and omits some of them. Counted here are more than 80,000 clones, more than 60% occurring once; the ten biggest clones make up 7% to 10%. The TCR originated in a human donor in good health. Sequenced sample: PBMCs. V is TRBV5-4 and J is TRBJ2-1; 10 bases agree with TRBD2. The DNA of the CDR3 is TGTGCCAGCAGCTCAGGACTAGCGGAAAACAATGAGCAGTTCTTC. Translating it yields CASSSGLAENNEQFF. The entire variable domain, with the rest obtained from reference TRBV5-4 and TRBJ2-1, is as follows: ETGVTQSPTHLIKTRGQQVTLRCSSQSGHNTVSWYQQALGQGPQFIFQYYREEENGRGNFPPRFSGLQFPNYSSELNVNALELDDSALYLCASSSGLAENNEQFFGPGTRLTVL.